One and the same sample provided the 8 T cell receptor beta chains below, sequenced in a study of naive and memory T cell subsets. Both TRBC1 and TRBC2 were covered by a beta constant-region primer of two equimolar oligonucleotides. The ligated cDNA underwent four PCR rounds using SP2 and nested alpha and beta constant-region primers. TCRdb recomputed calls from the UMI-ligation and nested PCR reads with MiXCR, one row per CDR3 protein. The repertoire holds 85,000 or so distinct CDR3 sequences, with 9% as singletons. Sequenced material: naive CD8+ T cells from blood. The receptors originated from a human donor in good health.

This clonotype was detected many times. J is TRBJ2-5 and V is TRBV15; 7 bases line up with TRBD2. With V trimmed by 3 bases and J by 2 bases, 6 bases remained unmatched. CDR3 length: 15 residues. Germline CDR1 is LNHNV and CDR2 is YYDKDF (reference sequence). The CDR3 DNA reads as TGTGCCACCAGCAGCTCTTCGGGACTACAAGAGACCCAGTACTTC. Protein product: CATSSSSGLQETQYF.

This clonotype was recorded many times. This chain connects TRBV4-2 to TRBJ2-3, with a possible D match to TRBD2 (6 bases). The CDR3 has 16 amino acids. Trimming removed 6 bases at V and 0 bases at J, with 16 bases between. Germline CDR1 and CDR2: LGHNA and YNFKEQ. The CDR3 coding sequence is TGTGCCAGCAGGGTCATCGGGAGCATCAGCACAGATACGCAGTATTTT. Its translation is CASRVIGSISTDTQYF.

This clonotype was picked up many times. The germline gene is not matched at one end of the junction; a read error may be the cause. This sequence joins TRBV12-3 or TRBV12-4 and TRBJ2-2; TRBD1 matches 9 bases. This CDR3 comprises 17 residues. The CDR3 spells CASRLDRDRVKTGELFF. The CDR3 DNA reads TGTGCCAGCAGATTAGACCGGGACAGGGTCAAGACCGGGGAGCTGTTTTTT.

The rearrangement uses TRBV11-2 and TRBJ2-1; TRBD2 agrees at 10 bases. The V segment lost 5 bases and the J segment 8 bases; nucleotides outside the gene matches: 12. The germline CDR1 and CDR2 sequences are SGHAT and FQNNGV. This CDR3 spans 16 amino acids. The CDR3 is CASSARASGSTHEQFF. The CDR3 bases are TGTGCCAGCAGCGCCAGGGCTAGCGGGAGTACACATGAGCAGTTCTTC.

There are many counts of this clonotype. The chain recombines TRBV20-1 with TRBJ2-3; 7 nucleotides agree with TRBD2. CDR1 is DFQATT and CDR2 is SNEGSKA in the germline V gene (reference sequence). The CDR3 runs to 15 residues. The V and J ends lost 0 bases and 10 bases, in that order; junction bases with no gene match: 13. The CDR3 bases are TGCAGTGCTAGAGATCTAACTAGCGCGACCCATCCGCAGTATTTT. It translates to CSARDLTSATHPQYF.

The V gene is TRBV7-9, the J gene TRBJ2-1; D call uncertain. CDR1 is SEHNR, CDR2 FQNEAQ, per germline (reference sequence). V lost 5 bases and J lost 0, with 14 bases in between. This CDR3 comprises 16 residues. The CDR3 here is CASSPEAAVSYNEQFF. Here the CDR3 DNA reads TGTGCCAGCAGCCCCGAGGCGGCGGTCTCCTACAATGAGCAGTTCTTC. The full variable domain, with the rest looked up from reference TRBV7-9 and TRBJ2-1, is DTGVSQNPRHKITKRGQNVTFRCDPISEHNRLYWYRQTLGQGPEFLTYFQNEAQLEKSRLLSDRFSAERPKGSFSTLEIQRTEQGDSAMYLCASSPEAAVSYNEQFFGPGTRLTVL.

This clonotype appeared a few times. The V call is TRBV5-1, the J call TRBJ2-1, with 7 bases that match TRBD1. The germline gives CDR1 SGHRS, CDR2 YFSETQ. The length of the CDR3 is 15 residues. V trimming: 0 bases; J trimming: 6 bases; junction bases outside the gene matches: 6. Written as DNA, the CDR3 is TGCGCCAGCAGCTTGGAGGGGGCCGTTCCCAATGAGCAGTTCTTC. It specifies CASSLEGAVPNEQFF.

In its sample, this clonotype was seen many times. The rearrangement uses TRBV30 and TRBJ2-2; D is perhaps TRBD1 or TRBD2 (5 bases each). Trimming took 1 base from V and 1 from J, leaving 16 bases between them. Germline V gene data show CDR1 as GTSNPN and CDR2 as SVGIG (reference sequence). This CDR3 is 17 amino acids long. CDR3 DNA sequence: TGTGCCTGGAGTGCACCCTATCGGGGCAGGAACACCGGGGAGCTGTTTTTT. It yields the protein CAWSAPYRGRNTGELFF.